Included here is one T cell receptor beta chain sequence, with context. This specimen comes from a study of shared clonotypes between healthy human individuals. Data came from immunoSEQ multiplex PCR; TCRdb stores just in-frame clones and leaves some out. The sample has about 1.5 million clones, nearly 99% seen once. The CDR3 sequence is 15 residues long. CDR1 is SGHTA, CDR2 FQGNSA, per germline. Trimming removed 2 bases at V and 3 bases at J, with 14 bases between. The chain links TRBV7-2 to TRBJ2-7; D may match TRBD1 or TRBD2 (5 bases each). Sequenced: naive CD4+ T cells sorted from blood. Subset given: CD45RA+ positively selected. The receptor comes from a man aged 25-45 years in good health. CDR3 sequence: CASSLRDGLNYEQYF. CDR3 coding DNA: TGTGCCAGCAGCTTAAGGGACGGACTGAACTACGAGCAGTACTTC.